Listed here are 26 T cell receptor beta chains from one sample, sequenced in a study of T cell responses to AZD1222 COVID-19 vaccine. Method: immunoSEQ multiplex PCR; TCRdb's copy keeps in-frame clones and lacks some. The profile shows about 120,000 clones, about 85% of them singletons. Sequencing was performed on peripheral blood, taken 28 days after the second AZD1222 dose. The receptors originated from an adult who received the AZD1222 COVID-19 vaccine.

The chain combines TRBV10-3 with TRBJ1-4; D not resolved. Germline V CDR1 and CDR2: ENHRY, SYGVKD. CDR3 length equals 12 residues. The V gene lost 2 bases and the J gene lost 6 bases, with 4 bases spanning the gap. CDR3 region: CAISEADEKLFF. The CDR3 DNA follows: TGTGCCATCAGTGAGGCGGATGAAAAACTGTTTTTT.

This chain links TRBV5-6 with TRBJ1-4; weak D call: TRBD1 (6 bases). Germline CDR1 reads SGHDT; CDR2 reads YYEEEE. V lost 2 bases, J lost 8 bases, and 10 bases lay in between. This CDR3 spans 13 amino acids. The CDR3 bases are TGTGCCAGCAGCTTCGGGACAAGGGAAAAACTGTTTTTT. This codes for CASSFGTREKLFF.

The chain has TRBV18 and TRBJ2-1; D might be TRBD2 (6 bases). The length of the CDR3 is 15 residues. Trimming removed 3 bases at V and 2 bases at J, with 11 bases between. Per germline, CDR1 KGHSH and CDR2 LQKENI. The CDR3 region is CASSPPGLAYNEQFF. CDR3 nucleotides: TGTGCCAGCTCACCCCCGGGACTCGCCTACAATGAGCAGTTCTTC.

V usage is TRBV2 and J usage is TRBJ1-6; maybe TRBD1 (5 bases). Germline V lookup: CDR1 SNHLY, CDR2 FYNNEI. CDR3 length equals 14 residues. Trimming stripped 3 bases from V and 8 bases from J, with 11 bases between. CDR3 amino acids: CASSEYQGHSPLHF. The CDR3 DNA sequence: TGTGCCAGCAGTGAGTACCAGGGCCATTCACCCCTCCACTTT.

The chain carries TRBV6-2 or TRBV6-3 and TRBJ2-6; D is perhaps TRBD1 or TRBD2 (5 bases each). V lost 2 bases to trimming and J lost 0 bases, with 14 bases between them. Germline V lookup: CDR1 MNHEY, CDR2 SVGEGT. This CDR3 contains 18 residues. CDR3 sequence (DNA): TGTGCCAGCAGTTACGCTACGGGACGGGTCTCTGGGGCCAACGTCCTGACTTTC. This translates into CASSYATGRVSGANVLTF.

The V call is TRBV3-1 (or the pseudogene TRBV3-2), the J call TRBJ2-1; 10 bases agree with TRBD1. With V trimmed by 4 bases and J by 7 bases, 4 bases remained unmatched. CDR3 size: 14 residues. In germline, CDR1 is LGHDT, CDR2 YNNKEL (reference sequence). DNA for the CDR3: TGTGCCAGCAGCCTCCCGGACAGGGGGAATGAGCAGTTCTTC. Its translation is CASSLPDRGNEQFF.

A single count supports this clone. V usage is TRBV5-1 and J usage is TRBJ1-6; no clear D. Trimming cost V 1 base and J 1 base, with 9 bases left between them. The CDR3 has 16 amino acids. Germline lookup yields CDR1 SGHRS and CDR2 YFSETQ. CDR3 loop: CASSLMAGSYNSPLHF. CDR3 nucleotide sequence: TGCGCCAGCAGCTTGATGGCGGGATCCTATAATTCACCCCTCCACTTT.

The chain carries TRBV19 and TRBJ1-2, with D possibly being TRBD1 (6 bases). Germline lookup yields CDR1 LNHDA and CDR2 SQIVND (reference sequence). V shed 0 bases and J shed 8 bases, with 13 bases lying between them. The CDR3 length is 14 residues. CDR3 protein: CASSIDGGGYGYTF. The CDR3 DNA follows: TGTGCCAGTAGTATAGACGGAGGGGGATACGGCTACACCTTC. Supplemented by reference TRBV19 and TRBJ1-2, the full variable domain reads DGGITQSPKYLFRKEGQNVTLSCEQNLNHDAMYWYRQDPGQGLRLIYYSQIVNDFQKGDIAEGYSVSREKKESFPLTVTSAQKNPTAFYLCASSIDGGGYGYTFGSGTRLTVV.

The V call is TRBV5-4, the J call TRBJ1-2; 10 bases align to TRBD1. V was pared by 4 bases and J by 8 bases, with 8 bases of the junction left unmatched. The CDR3 is made up of 14 amino acids. Germline V gene data show CDR1 as SGHNT and CDR2 as YYREEE (reference sequence). The CDR3 region is CASSKPTGGWGYTF. In DNA, the CDR3 is TGTGCCAGCAGCAAGCCGACAGGGGGCTGGGGCTACACCTTC. Using reference TRBV5-4 and TRBJ1-2 for the parts outside the CDR3, the full variable domain is ETGVTQSPTHLIKTRGQQVTLRCSSQSGHNTVSWYQQALGQGPQFIFQYYREEENGRGNFPPRFSGLQFPNYSSELNVNALELDDSALYLCASSKPTGGWGYTFGSGTRLTVV.

This clone was detected a few times. J is TRBJ2-3 and V is TRBV11-2; TRBD2 is a possible D gene (6 bases). Germline V gene data show CDR1 as SGHAT and CDR2 as FQNNGV. The CDR3 loop spans 15 amino acids. V was trimmed by 5 bases and J by 9 bases, leaving 21 bases between them. In nucleotides, the CDR3 is TGTGCCAGCAGCGTAAGAGGTTTCGGGGGTGAGACGCAGTATTTT. Its translation: CASSVRGFGGETQYF.

This chain uses TRBV18 with TRBJ2-1; no clear D. Germline V gene lookup returns CDR1 KGHSH and CDR2 LQKENI. V lost 6 bases and J 0 bases, leaving 9 bases between the germline ends. The CDR3 loop spans 14 amino acids. The DNA for the CDR3 is TGTGCCAGCTCCGCCCAAAGCTCCTACAATGAGCAGTTCTTC. It yields the protein CASSAQSSYNEQFF.

V gene TRBV28 combines with J gene TRBJ1-2; TRBD1 agrees at 10 bases. The CDR3 contains 13 residues. The germline gives CDR1 MDHEN, CDR2 SYDVKM. V was pared by 6 bases and J by 8 bases, with 6 bases of the junction left unmatched. This CDR3 reads CASSLTGGAGYTF. CDR3 coding DNA: TGTGCCAGCAGCCTGACAGGGGGCGCCGGCTACACCTTC.

The V gene is TRBV3-1 (or the pseudogene TRBV3-2), the J gene TRBJ1-4; D is uncertain. The CDR3 contains 16 residues. Trimming took 1 base from V and 4 from J, leaving 13 bases between them. Germline V CDR1 and CDR2: LGHDT, YNNKEL (reference sequence). The CDR3 region has the DNA TGTGCCAGCAGCCAAGGAAAGCCAGCGGGTAATGAAAAACTGTTTTTT. Translated, it gives CASSQGKPAGNEKLFF.

This chain links TRBV6-2 or TRBV6-3 with TRBJ2-5; D perhaps matches TRBD1 (6 bases). The CDR3 spans 15 residues. Germline-derived CDR1 and CDR2 are MNHEY and SVGEGT. Between the trimmed V and J ends, which lost 0 bases and 5 bases, there was a span of 13 bases. CDR3 DNA: TGTGCCAGCAGTTACTCCTCGGGGACAACGGAGACCCAGTACTTC. Translated: CASSYSSGTTETQYF.

This clone has only a few counts. The chain is built from TRBV5-1 and TRBJ2-7, with D hard to call. The V end lost 0 bases, the J end lost 5 bases, and 12 bases lay between the germline ends. CDR3 length equals 14 residues. Germline V CDR1 and CDR2: SGHRS, YFSETQ. CDR3 residues: CASSLVGNWDEQYF. The CDR3 coding sequence is TGCGCCAGCAGCTTGGTTGGGAACTGGGACGAGCAGTACTTC.

The chain recombines TRBV3-1 (or the pseudogene TRBV3-2) with TRBJ1-5; tentative D call: TRBD1 (5 bases). Germline V gene data show CDR1 as LGHDT and CDR2 as YNNKEL (reference sequence). Trimming took 3 bases from V and 5 from J, leaving 14 bases between them. The CDR3 has 15 residues. The CDR3 DNA is TGTGCCAGCAGCCAGGGCCGGGGGAGTTATCAGCCCCAGCATTTT. It codes for CASSQGRGSYQPQHF.

V usage is TRBV9 and J usage is TRBJ2-3, with D possibly TRBD2 on 6 matching bases. The CDR3 sequence is 16 residues long. V lost 2 bases and J lost 3, with 16 bases in between. CDR1 SGDLS and CDR2 YYNGEE come from the germline V gene. The DNA for the CDR3 is TGTGCCAGCAGCGTGGCTGGCGGGGATATAACAGATACGCAGTATTTT. Translating it yields CASSVAGGDITDTQYF.

V and J are TRBV2 and TRBJ2-7, with 7 bases aligning to TRBD1. The J segment lost 1 base and the V segment lost 4 bases, leaving 4 bases of the junction unmatched. The CDR3 runs to 14 residues. Germline V gene sequence: CDR1 SNHLY, CDR2 FYNNEI. The DNA for the CDR3 is TGTGCCAGCAGTGGGACAGGATCTTCCTACGAGCAGTACTTC. Translation: CASSGTGSSYEQYF.

This chain links TRBV3-1 (or the pseudogene TRBV3-2) with TRBJ1-6; the match to TRBD1 covers 7 bases. CDR3 size: 15 residues. The junction had 9 bases not matched to a gene; V was cut back by 4 bases and J by 9 bases. Germline assignment: CDR1 LGHDT and CDR2 YNNKEL (reference sequence). The CDR3 loop reads CASSPLRGASSPLHF. The DNA of the CDR3 is TGTGCCAGCAGCCCCCTCAGGGGGGCAAGTTCACCCCTCCACTTT.

The chain carries TRBV3-1 (or the pseudogene TRBV3-2) and TRBJ1-1; no definite D call. Germline CDR1 reads LGHDT; CDR2 reads YNNKEL (reference sequence). V lost 7 bases, J lost 1 base, and 13 bases lay in between. The CDR3 consists of 14 residues. CDR3 nucleotides: TGTGCCAGCACCTCAGAGGTTAGGAACACTGAAGCTTTCTTT. Amino acid sequence: CASTSEVRNTEAFF.

Note on this clone: A junction boundary mismatches the germline segment, possibly from a read error. This chain connects TRBV9 to TRBJ1-4; tentative D call: TRBD1 (5 bases). Germline lookup yields CDR1 SGDLS and CDR2 YYNGEE. This CDR3 comprises 15 residues. DNA for the CDR3: TGTGCCAGCAGCACCTCGGGTGGGACTAATCAAAAACTGTTTTTT. Protein: CASSTSGGTNQKLFF.

This clone came up a few times. The chain employs TRBV6-4 and TRBJ2-3; a weak D match, TRBD1 (5 bases). The CDR3 consists of 14 residues. Germline CDR1 MRHNA, CDR2 SNTAGT. Between the trimmed V and J ends, which lost 3 bases and 0 bases, there was a span of 7 bases. The CDR3 region has the DNA TGTGCCAGCAGTGAGAAGGGGAGCACAGATACGCAGTATTTT. Translation: CASSEKGSTDTQYF.

This chain links TRBV2 with TRBJ1-5; D might be TRBD1 (5 bases). V lost 3 bases and J lost 1, with 10 bases in between. Germline loops: CDR1 SNHLY, CDR2 FYNNEI. The CDR3 is 15 amino acids. The CDR3 DNA reads as TGTGCCAGCAGTGAGCAGGGCGTGAGCAATCAGCCCCAGCATTTT. Protein sequence: CASSEQGVSNQPQHF.

The chain is built from TRBV28 and TRBJ2-5; 12 positions match TRBD2. CDR3 length: 15 residues. Per the germline V gene, CDR1 is MDHEN and CDR2 is SYDVKM. Losses at the gene ends were 6 bases for V and 5 bases for J; bases not matched to a gene: 7. This chain's CDR3 is CASSQTSGGSETQYF. The CDR3 bases are TGTGCCAGCAGCCAGACTAGCGGGGGATCGGAGACCCAGTACTTC.

Details on this clone: A junction boundary mismatches the germline segment, possibly from a read error. The chain employs TRBV27 and TRBJ2-5; 9 positions match TRBD1. CDR1 MNHEY and CDR2 SMNVEV come from the germline V gene (reference sequence). This CDR3 is built from 15 residues. The CDR3 loop is CASSLYGQGQETQYF. The CDR3 DNA follows: TGTGCCAGCAGCTTATATGGACAGGGGCAAGAGACCCAGTACTTC.

As to this clone: An end of the junction does not agree with germline; a read error may underlie this. The chain couples TRBV28 to TRBJ2-7, with D hard to call. The CDR3 contains 11 residues. Germline V gives CDR1 MDHEN, CDR2 SYDVKM. CDR3 in DNA: TGTGCCAGCAGGGCTAAACAGCGTACGGTCTTC. Its translation is CASRAKQRTVF.